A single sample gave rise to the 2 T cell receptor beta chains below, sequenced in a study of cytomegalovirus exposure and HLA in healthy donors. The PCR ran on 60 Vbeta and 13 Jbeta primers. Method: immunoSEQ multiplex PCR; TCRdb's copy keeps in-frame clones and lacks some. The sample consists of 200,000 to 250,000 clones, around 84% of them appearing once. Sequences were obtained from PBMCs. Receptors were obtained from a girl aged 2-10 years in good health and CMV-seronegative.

CDR3 sequence (DNA): TGTGCCAGCAGTTGGGACAGGGGAATGGGAAACTATGGCTACACCTTC. This translates into CASSWDRGMGNYGYTF. The chain carries TRBV6-6 and TRBJ1-2, with TRBD1 matching 10 bases. Germline V lookup: CDR1 MNHNY, CDR2 SVGAGI (reference sequence). The CDR3 loop spans 16 amino acids. Germline trimming cut 4 bases from V and 2 bases from J; bases unmatched to any gene: 7.

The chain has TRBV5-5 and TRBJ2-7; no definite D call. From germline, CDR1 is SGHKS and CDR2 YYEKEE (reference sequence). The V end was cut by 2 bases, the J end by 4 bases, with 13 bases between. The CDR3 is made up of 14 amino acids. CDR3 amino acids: CASSLTHGRYEQYF. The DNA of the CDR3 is TGTGCCAGCAGCTTAACGCACGGTCGGTACGAGCAGTACTTC.